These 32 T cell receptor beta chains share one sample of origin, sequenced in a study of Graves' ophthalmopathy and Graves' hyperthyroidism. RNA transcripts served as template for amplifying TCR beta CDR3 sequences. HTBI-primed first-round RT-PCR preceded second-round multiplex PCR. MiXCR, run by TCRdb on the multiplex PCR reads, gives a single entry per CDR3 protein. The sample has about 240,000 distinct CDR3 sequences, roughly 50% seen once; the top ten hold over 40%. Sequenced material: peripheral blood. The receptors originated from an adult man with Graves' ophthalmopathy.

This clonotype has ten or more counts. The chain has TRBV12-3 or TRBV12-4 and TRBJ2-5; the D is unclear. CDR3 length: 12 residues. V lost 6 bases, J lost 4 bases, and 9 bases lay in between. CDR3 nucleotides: TGTGCCAGCAGCCTCTGGTTAGAGACCCAGTACTTC. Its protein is CASSLWLETQYF.

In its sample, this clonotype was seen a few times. The CDR3 loop is CASSRHTSSGANVLTF. The CDR3 DNA reads TGTGCCAGCAGTCGACACACGAGCTCTGGGGCCAACGTCCTGACTTTC. The J gene is TRBJ2-6, the V gene TRBV2; D not certain. CDR3 length equals 16 residues. The ends were cut back, 5 bases at V and 0 bases at J, with 11 bases in the middle. Germline loops: CDR1 SNHLY, CDR2 FYNNEI.

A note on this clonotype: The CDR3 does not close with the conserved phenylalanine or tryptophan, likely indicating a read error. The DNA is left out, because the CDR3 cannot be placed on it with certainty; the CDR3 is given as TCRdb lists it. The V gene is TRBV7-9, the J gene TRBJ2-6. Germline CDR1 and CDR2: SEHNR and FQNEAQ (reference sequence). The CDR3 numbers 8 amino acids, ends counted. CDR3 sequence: CASSSSWS.

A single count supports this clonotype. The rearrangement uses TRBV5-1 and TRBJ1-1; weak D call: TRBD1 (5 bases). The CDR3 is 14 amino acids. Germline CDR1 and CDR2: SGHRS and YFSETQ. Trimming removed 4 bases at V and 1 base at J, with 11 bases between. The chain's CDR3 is CASSRRGENTEAFF. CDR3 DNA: TGCGCCAGCAGCAGAAGAGGGGAGAACACTGAAGCTTTCTTT. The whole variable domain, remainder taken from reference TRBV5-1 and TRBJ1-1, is KAGVTQTPRYLIKTRGQQVTLSCSPISGHRSVSWYQQTPGQGLQFLFEYFSETQRNKGNFPGRFSGRQFSNSRSEMNVSTLELGDSALYLCASSRRGENTEAFFGQGTRLTVV.

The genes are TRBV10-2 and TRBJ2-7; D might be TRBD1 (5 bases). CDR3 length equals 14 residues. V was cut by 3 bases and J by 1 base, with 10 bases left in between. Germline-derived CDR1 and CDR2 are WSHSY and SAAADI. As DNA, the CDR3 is TGCGCCAGCAGTGAAACCCAGGGTTCCTACGAGCAGTACTTC. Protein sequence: CASSETQGSYEQYF.

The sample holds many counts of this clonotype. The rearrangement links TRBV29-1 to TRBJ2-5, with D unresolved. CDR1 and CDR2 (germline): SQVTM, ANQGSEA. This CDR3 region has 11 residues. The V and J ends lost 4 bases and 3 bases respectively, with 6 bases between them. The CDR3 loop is CSVASKETQYF. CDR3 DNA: TGCAGCGTTGCGAGCAAAGAGACCCAGTACTTC.

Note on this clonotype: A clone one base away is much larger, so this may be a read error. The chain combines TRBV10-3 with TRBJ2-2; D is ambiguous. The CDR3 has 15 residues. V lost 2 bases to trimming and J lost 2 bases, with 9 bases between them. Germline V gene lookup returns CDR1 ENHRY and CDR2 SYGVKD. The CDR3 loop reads CAISEQSDNTGELFF. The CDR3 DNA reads TGTGCCATCAGTGAGCAATCGGACAACACCGGGGAGCTGTTTTTT.

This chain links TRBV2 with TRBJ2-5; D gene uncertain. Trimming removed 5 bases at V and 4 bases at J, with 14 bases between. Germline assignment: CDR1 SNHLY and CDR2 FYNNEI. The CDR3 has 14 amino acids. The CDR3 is CASSRATARETQYF. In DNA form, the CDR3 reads TGTGCCAGCAGTAGGGCAACCGCCCGAGAGACCCAGTACTTC.

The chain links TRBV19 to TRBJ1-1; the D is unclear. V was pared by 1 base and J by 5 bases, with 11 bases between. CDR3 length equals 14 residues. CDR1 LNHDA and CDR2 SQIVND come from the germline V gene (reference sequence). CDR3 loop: CASSIGRSLTEAFF. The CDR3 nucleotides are TGTGCCAGTAGTATAGGTAGGTCTCTGACTGAAGCTTTCTTT.

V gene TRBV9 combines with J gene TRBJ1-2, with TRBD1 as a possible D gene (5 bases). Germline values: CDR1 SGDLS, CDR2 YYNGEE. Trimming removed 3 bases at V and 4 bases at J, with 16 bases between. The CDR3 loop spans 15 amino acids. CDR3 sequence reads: CASSAKGEVAYGYTF. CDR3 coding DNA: TGTGCCAGCAGCGCAAAAGGGGAGGTAGCCTATGGCTACACCTTC.

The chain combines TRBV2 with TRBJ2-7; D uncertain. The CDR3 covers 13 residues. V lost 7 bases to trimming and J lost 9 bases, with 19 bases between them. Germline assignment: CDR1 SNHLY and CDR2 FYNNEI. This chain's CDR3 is CASTLNKPGRQYF. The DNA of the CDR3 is TGTGCCAGCACCCTAAATAAGCCCGGGCGGCAGTACTTC.

Here the CDR3 DNA reads TGCGCCAGCAGCATCGGGGGAGACGGCTACACCTTC. Translating gives CASSIGGDGYTF. This chain uses TRBV5-1 with TRBJ1-2, with TRBD1 as a possible D gene (5 bases). Germline V gene data show CDR1 as SGHRS and CDR2 as YFSETQ. V lost 4 bases and J 8 bases, leaving 12 bases between the germline ends. This CDR3 contains 12 residues.

CDR3 residues: CASSQVWLESYEQYF. CDR3 DNA sequence: TGCGCCAGCAGCCAAGTGTGGCTAGAAAGTTACGAGCAGTACTTC. V is TRBV4-1 and J is TRBJ2-7; no reliable D call. Trimming took off 1 base at V and 4 bases at J, with 14 bases between the two ends. Germline V gene sequence: CDR1 MGHRA, CDR2 YSYEKL. The CDR3 is 15 residues long.

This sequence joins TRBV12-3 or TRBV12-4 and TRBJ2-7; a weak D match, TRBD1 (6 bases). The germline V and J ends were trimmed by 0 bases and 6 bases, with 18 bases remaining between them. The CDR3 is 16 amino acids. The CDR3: CASSLATGFPGREQYF. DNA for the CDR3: TGTGCCAGCAGTTTAGCTACAGGGTTCCCAGGTCGCGAGCAGTACTTC.

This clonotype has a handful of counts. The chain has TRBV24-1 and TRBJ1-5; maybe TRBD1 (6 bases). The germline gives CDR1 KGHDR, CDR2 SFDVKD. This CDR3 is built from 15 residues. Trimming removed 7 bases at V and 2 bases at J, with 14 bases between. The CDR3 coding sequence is TGTGCCACCAGCGAACAGGGACGGGGCAATCAGCCCCAGCATTTT. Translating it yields CATSEQGRGNQPQHF.

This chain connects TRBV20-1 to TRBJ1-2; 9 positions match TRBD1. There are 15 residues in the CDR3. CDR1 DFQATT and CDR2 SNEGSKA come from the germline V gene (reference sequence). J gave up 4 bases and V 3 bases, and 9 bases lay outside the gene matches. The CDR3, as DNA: TGCAGTGCTAGGGCGACAGGGGGAAACCTCTATGGCTACACCTTC. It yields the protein CSARATGGNLYGYTF.

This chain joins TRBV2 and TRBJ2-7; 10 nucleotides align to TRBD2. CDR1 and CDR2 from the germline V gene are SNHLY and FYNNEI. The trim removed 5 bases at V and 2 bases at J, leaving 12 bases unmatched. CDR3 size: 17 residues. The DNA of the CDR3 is TGTGCCAGCAGTTCCTCCCTCTTCAGCGGGAGGGCCTACGAGCAGTACTTC. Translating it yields CASSSSLFSGRAYEQYF.

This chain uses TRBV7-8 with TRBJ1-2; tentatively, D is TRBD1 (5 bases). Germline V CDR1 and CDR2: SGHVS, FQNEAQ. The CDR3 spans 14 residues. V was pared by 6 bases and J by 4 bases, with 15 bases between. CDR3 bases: TGTGCCAGCAGAGTCTCTGGGGGGAGCTATGGCTACACCTTC. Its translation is CASRVSGGSYGYTF.

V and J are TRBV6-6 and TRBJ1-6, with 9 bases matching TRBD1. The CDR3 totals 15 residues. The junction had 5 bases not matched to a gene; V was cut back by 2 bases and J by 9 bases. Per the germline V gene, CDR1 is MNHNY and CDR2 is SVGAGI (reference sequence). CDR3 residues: CASSYGDRVISPLHF. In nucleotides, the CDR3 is TGTGCCAGCAGTTACGGGGACAGGGTTATTTCACCCCTCCACTTT.

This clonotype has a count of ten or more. CDR3 bases: TGTGCCAGTAGTTTTACAGGGTCTGGGGCCAACGTCCTGACTTTC. Protein sequence: CASSFTGSGANVLTF. The rearrangement uses TRBV19 and TRBJ2-6; TRBD1 might be the D (6 bases). Between the trimmed V and J ends, which lost 5 bases and 1 base, there was a span of 9 bases. The CDR3 runs 15 residues. Per germline, CDR1 LNHDA and CDR2 SQIVND (reference sequence).

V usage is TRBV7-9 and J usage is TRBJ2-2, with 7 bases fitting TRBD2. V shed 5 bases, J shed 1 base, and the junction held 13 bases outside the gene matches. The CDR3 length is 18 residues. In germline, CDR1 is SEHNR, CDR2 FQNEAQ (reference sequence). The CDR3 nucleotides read TGTGCCAGCAGCCCCCTCCTAGGGGAGGGCGAGAACACCGGGGAGCTGTTTTTT. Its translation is CASSPLLGEGENTGELFF.

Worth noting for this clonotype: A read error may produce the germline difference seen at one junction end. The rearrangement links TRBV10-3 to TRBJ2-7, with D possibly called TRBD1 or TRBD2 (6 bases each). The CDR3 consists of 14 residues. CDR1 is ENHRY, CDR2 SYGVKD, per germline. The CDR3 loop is CASSESGVGREQYF. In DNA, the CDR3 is TGTGCCAGCAGTGAATCAGGGGTAGGGAGGGAGCAGTACTTC.

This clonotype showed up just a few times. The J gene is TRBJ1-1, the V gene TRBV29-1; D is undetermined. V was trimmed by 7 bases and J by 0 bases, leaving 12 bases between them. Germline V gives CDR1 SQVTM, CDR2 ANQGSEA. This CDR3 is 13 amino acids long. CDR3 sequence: CSANDILNTEAFF. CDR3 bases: TGCAGCGCGAACGACATCCTGAACACTGAAGCTTTCTTT.

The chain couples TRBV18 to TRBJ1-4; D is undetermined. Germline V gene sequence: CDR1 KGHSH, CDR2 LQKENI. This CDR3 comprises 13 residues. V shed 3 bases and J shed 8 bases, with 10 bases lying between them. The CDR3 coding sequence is TGTGCCAGCTCACCGGTCAGTGGGGAAAAACTGTTTTTT. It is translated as CASSPVSGEKLFF.

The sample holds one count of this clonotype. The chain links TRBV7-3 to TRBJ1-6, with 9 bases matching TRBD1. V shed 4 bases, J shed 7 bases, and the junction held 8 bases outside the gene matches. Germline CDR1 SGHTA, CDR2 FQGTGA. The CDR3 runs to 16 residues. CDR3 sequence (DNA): TGTGCCAGCAGCTGGCGGGGACAGGGACACAATTCACCCCTCCACTTT. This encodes CASSWRGQGHNSPLHF.

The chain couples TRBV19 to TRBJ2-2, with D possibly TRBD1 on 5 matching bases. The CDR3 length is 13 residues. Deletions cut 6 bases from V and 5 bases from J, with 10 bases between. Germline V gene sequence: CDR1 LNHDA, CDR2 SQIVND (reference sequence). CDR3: CASRRGATGELFF. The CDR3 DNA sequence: TGTGCCAGTAGAAGGGGCGCGACCGGGGAGCTGTTTTTT.

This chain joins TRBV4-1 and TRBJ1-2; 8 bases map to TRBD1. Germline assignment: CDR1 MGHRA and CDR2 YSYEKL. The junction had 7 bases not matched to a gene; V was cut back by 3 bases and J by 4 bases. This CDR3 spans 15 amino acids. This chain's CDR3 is CASSQVPTGAYGYTF. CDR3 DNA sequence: TGCGCCAGCAGCCAGGTTCCGACAGGGGCCTATGGCTACACCTTC.

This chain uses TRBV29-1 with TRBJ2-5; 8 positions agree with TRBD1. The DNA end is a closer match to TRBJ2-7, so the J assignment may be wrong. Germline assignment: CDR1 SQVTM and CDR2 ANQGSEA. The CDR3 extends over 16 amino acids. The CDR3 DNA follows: TGCAGCGTTGAAGATCCACAGGACAGGGCGACCTACGAGCAGTACTTC. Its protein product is CSVEDPQDRATYEQYF.

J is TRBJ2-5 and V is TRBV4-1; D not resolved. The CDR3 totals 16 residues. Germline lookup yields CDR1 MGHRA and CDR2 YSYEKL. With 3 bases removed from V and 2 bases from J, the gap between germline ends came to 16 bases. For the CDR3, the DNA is TGCGCCAGCAGCCAGAATGGCGCGGCTGCGCAAGAGACCCAGTACTTC. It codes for CASSQNGAAAQETQYF.

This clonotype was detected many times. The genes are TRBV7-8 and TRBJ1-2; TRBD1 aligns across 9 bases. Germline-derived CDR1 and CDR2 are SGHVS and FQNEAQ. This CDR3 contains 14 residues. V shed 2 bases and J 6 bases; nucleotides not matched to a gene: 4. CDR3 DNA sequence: TGTGCCAGCAGCTTAAGGGGACAGGGAGATGGCTACACCTTC. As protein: CASSLRGQGDGYTF.

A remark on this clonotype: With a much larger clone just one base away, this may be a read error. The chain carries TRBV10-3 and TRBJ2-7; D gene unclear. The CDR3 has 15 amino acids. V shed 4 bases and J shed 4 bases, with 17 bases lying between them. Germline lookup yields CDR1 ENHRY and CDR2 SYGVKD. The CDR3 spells CAISGSLTGDYEQYF. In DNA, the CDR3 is TGTGCCATCAGTGGAAGTTTGACCGGAGATTACGAGCAGTACTTC.

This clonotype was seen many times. The CDR3 spells CASSEDRVSHQPQHF. For the CDR3, the DNA is TGTGCCAGCAGTGAGGACAGGGTCTCACATCAGCCCCAGCATTTT. The chain joins TRBV2 to TRBJ1-5, with 8 positions matching TRBD1. V lost 3 bases and J lost 5; bases outside the gene matches: 6. The CDR3 is 15 amino acids. Per the germline V gene, CDR1 is SNHLY and CDR2 is FYNNEI.